These 26 T cell receptor beta chains were all obtained from the same sample, sequenced in a study of T cells after yellow fever vaccination. In TCRdb, the 5' RACE reads were re-called with MiXCR into one record per CDR3 protein. The sample shows 100,000 to 150,000 distinct CDR3 sequences, more than 7.5% of them seen only once. The specimen comprised CD8+ T cells sorted from PBMCs, sampled on the day of the yellow fever booster vaccination. The source is a man aged 18 to 29 who received the YFV17D yellow fever vaccine.

With regard to this clonotype: It may be a read error: a sequence one base away is much more abundant. V and J are TRBV7-9 and TRBJ1-1; D remains unclear. The CDR3 is 11 residues long. CDR1 is SEHNR, CDR2 FQNEAQ, per germline (reference sequence). CDR3 amino acids: CASSPNTVAFF. CDR3 nucleotide sequence: TGTGCCAGCAGCCCGAACACTGTAGCTTTCTTT.

This clonotype was observed at least ten times. This chain uses TRBV6-2 or TRBV6-3 with TRBJ1-1; D remains ambiguous. Germline-derived CDR1 and CDR2 are MNHEY and SVGEGT. Trimming removed 0 bases at V and 1 base at J, with 9 bases between. The CDR3 has 15 amino acids. In DNA form, the CDR3 reads TGTGCCAGCAGTTACTCGATAGTTCCGAACACTGAAGCTTTCTTT. Translating gives CASSYSIVPNTEAFF.

This clonotype has at least ten counts. The chain is built from TRBV4-1 and TRBJ2-2; 9 nucleotides match TRBD2. The CDR3 totals 19 residues. Germline CDR1 MGHRA, CDR2 YSYEKL. V gave up 0 bases and J gave up 5 bases; unmatched junction bases: 13. CDR3 sequence reads: CASSQDGVAGASSTGELFF. The CDR3, as DNA: TGCGCCAGCAGCCAAGATGGGGTAGCGGGGGCCTCGAGTACCGGGGAGCTGTTTTTT.

The rearrangement links TRBV20-1 to TRBJ2-7; D assignment may be TRBD1 or TRBD2 (5 bases each). The germline gives CDR1 DFQATT, CDR2 SNEGSKA (reference sequence). There are 12 residues in the CDR3. V was pared by 0 bases and J by 7 bases, with 10 bases between. This chain's CDR3 is CSARDGGFEQYF. CDR3 DNA: TGCAGTGCTAGAGATGGGGGTTTTGAGCAGTACTTC.

This clonotype was detected only a few times. The V gene is TRBV20-1, the J gene TRBJ2-3; D may be TRBD2 (5 bases). V was clipped by 0 bases and J by 6 bases, with 13 bases between them. CDR3 size: 14 residues. Germline V gene sequence: CDR1 DFQATT, CDR2 SNEGSKA (reference sequence). CDR3 nucleotides: TGCAGTGCTAGAGACGCCACTAGAACTGATACGCAGTATTTT. Protein sequence: CSARDATRTDTQYF.

This clonotype occurred a few times. This chain joins TRBV7-2 and TRBJ2-3; D may be TRBD1 (5 bases). The CDR3 is 13 residues long. Germline CDR1 reads SGHTA; CDR2 reads FQGNSA. Trimming stripped 6 bases from V and 4 bases from J, with 11 bases between. The DNA for the CDR3 is TGTGCCAGCAGAGGGGATCACTCAGATACGCAGTATTTT. Its protein is CASRGDHSDTQYF.

This clonotype has at least ten counts. The chain has TRBV5-1 and TRBJ1-2, with TRBD1 matching 9 bases. V gave up 4 bases and J gave up 6 bases; unmatched junction bases: 10. Germline CDR1 and CDR2: SGHRS and YFSETQ. This CDR3 is 15 amino acids long. CDR3 coding DNA: TGCGCCAGCAGCCTCCGACAGGGGGGAGTCCATGGCTACACCTTC. It yields the protein CASSLRQGGVHGYTF.

This clonotype was detected only a few times. The V gene is TRBV6-6, the J gene TRBJ1-1; D is uncertain. The CDR3 is made up of 14 amino acids. Germline CDR1 reads MNHNY; CDR2 reads SVGAGI (reference sequence). V was pared by 2 bases and J by 0 bases, with 7 bases between. CDR3 DNA sequence: TGTGCCAGCAGTTACGCACAGTTGAACACTGAAGCTTTCTTT. Translated, it gives CASSYAQLNTEAFF.

V and J are TRBV19 and TRBJ2-7; a possible D gene is TRBD1 (6 bases). The CDR3 loop spans 15 amino acids. The V gene lost 5 bases and the J gene lost 3 bases, with 17 bases spanning the gap. Germline assignment: CDR1 LNHDA and CDR2 SQIVND (reference sequence). CDR3 amino acids: CASSPKDRGHYEQYF. The DNA for the CDR3 is TGTGCCAGTAGTCCGAAGGACAGAGGACACTACGAGCAGTACTTC.

The chain couples TRBV7-6 to TRBJ2-3; 9 bases are shared with TRBD2. Trimming at V came to 2 bases and at J to 5 bases, leaving 5 bases not matched to a gene. Germline CDR1 is SGHVS and CDR2 is FNYEAQ. The CDR3 has 15 residues. The CDR3, as DNA: TGTGCCAGCAGCTTACTGCGGGGGGGCCTAGATACGCAGTATTTT. Its protein is CASSLLRGGLDTQYF.

The chain is built from TRBV13 and TRBJ2-1; D unresolved. The CDR3 has 13 amino acids. Germline CDR1 reads PRHDT; CDR2 reads FYEKMQ (reference sequence). Trimming pared 5 bases from V and 3 bases from J, leaving 8 bases between. Written as DNA, the CDR3 is TGTGCCAGCAGCCCGACGGTCTACAATGAGCAGTTCTTC. This gives the protein CASSPTVYNEQFF.

The V call is TRBV9, the J call TRBJ1-1; D is unresolved. From germline, CDR1 is SGDLS and CDR2 YYNGEE. This CDR3 spans 13 amino acids. V lost 3 bases to trimming and J lost 2 bases, with 8 bases between them. CDR3 in DNA: TGTGCCAGCAGCGCCTCAGGTAACACTGAAGCTTTCTTT. Its protein product is CASSASGNTEAFF.

In its sample, this clonotype was seen a few times. V and J are TRBV27 and TRBJ2-2, with 9 bases matching TRBD1. The CDR3 length is 17 residues. After removal of 5 bases from V and 6 bases from J, the junction contained 13 bases not matched to a gene. Germline V lookup: CDR1 MNHEY, CDR2 SMNVEV (reference sequence). The CDR3 nucleotides read TGTGCCAGCAGTCACCCCAGGGACAGGGTCTCGGCCGGGGAGCTGTTTTTT. It yields the protein CASSHPRDRVSAGELFF.

The chain combines TRBV4-1 with TRBJ1-4, with D perhaps matching TRBD1 (5 bases). Trimming stripped 1 base from V and 0 bases from J, with 9 bases between. The CDR3 is 16 residues long. CDR1 MGHRA and CDR2 YSYEKL come from the germline V gene. This CDR3 reads CASSQAPGATNEKLFF. In DNA form, the CDR3 reads TGCGCCAGCAGCCAAGCCCCGGGGGCAACTAATGAAAAACTGTTTTTT.

The chain uses TRBV6-5 and TRBJ2-7; TRBD1 might be the D (6 bases). CDR1 MNHEY and CDR2 SVGAGI come from the germline V gene. V lost 0 bases, J lost 9 bases, and 15 bases lay in between. This CDR3 is 14 amino acids long. The CDR3 sequence: CASSYSTHRDGQYF. The CDR3 nucleotides are TGTGCCAGCAGTTACTCCACCCACAGGGACGGGCAGTACTTC.

This clonotype was counted only a few times. V usage is TRBV21-1 and J usage is TRBJ2-1; no DNA check was done on the table's D call, TRBD2. TRBV21-1 constitutes a pseudogene. This CDR3 has 15 amino acids. The CDR3 nucleotides are TGTGCCAGCAGCATAGACCGGGACTCCTCGTCCTTTGAGTTCTTC. This encodes CASSIDRDSSSFEFF.

This clonotype occurred a few times. The chain combines TRBV5-1 with TRBJ2-2; 8 nucleotides align to TRBD1. CDR3 length: 16 residues. V lost 4 bases, J lost 1 base, and 6 bases stayed unmatched. Germline CDR1 is SGHRS and CDR2 is YFSETQ. DNA of the CDR3: TGCGCCAGCAGCGGTGGACAGGGAATGAACACCGGGGAGCTGTTTTTT. This sequence encodes CASSGGQGMNTGELFF.

This clonotype was counted at least ten times. This rearrangement joins TRBV20-1 to TRBJ1-5; TRBD1 agrees at 10 bases. The CDR3 sequence is 15 residues long. CDR1 is DFQATT, CDR2 SNEGSKA, per germline (reference sequence). Trimming at V came to 6 bases and at J to 5 bases, leaving 10 bases not matched to a gene. Here the CDR3 DNA reads TGCAGTGCCCCACTCCGGGACAGGGGCTATCAGCCCCAGCATTTT. This codes for CSAPLRDRGYQPQHF.

This clonotype appeared a few times. The gene calls are TRBV10-3 and TRBJ1-5, with 7 bases that match TRBD1. Germline V lookup: CDR1 ENHRY, CDR2 SYGVKD. The ends lost 2 bases at V and 6 bases at J; junction bases unmatched: 1. The CDR3 extends over 13 amino acids. The CDR3 nucleotides are TGTGCCATCAGTGAGACAGGGGTTCAGCCCCAGCATTTT. Translated: CAISETGVQPQHF.

The CDR3: CASSPSIDHSSTDTQYF. The CDR3 DNA follows: TGTGCCAGCAGCCCGTCCATTGATCATTCTAGCACAGATACGCAGTATTTT. The chain carries TRBV16 and TRBJ2-3; no clear D. V was shortened by 4 bases and J by 0 bases, with 17 bases between the two germline ends. The CDR3 length is 17 residues. Germline CDR1 KGHSY, CDR2 FQNENV.

This clonotype was detected a few times. The chain carries TRBV7-6 and TRBJ1-1; no definite D call. The germline V gene has CDR1 SGHVS and CDR2 FNYEAQ. The CDR3 has 13 amino acids. The V end was cut by 5 bases, the J end by 3 bases, with 10 bases between. The DNA for the CDR3 is TGTGCCAGCAGCCCTGGGGATGACACTGAAGCTTTCTTT. It is translated as CASSPGDDTEAFF.

V usage is TRBV4-2 and J usage is TRBJ2-2; D is perhaps TRBD2 (6 bases). Germline CDR1 and CDR2: LGHNA and YNFKEQ. V was cut by 0 bases and J by 7 bases, with 18 bases left in between. The CDR3 extends over 17 amino acids. CDR3 amino acids: CASSQDRAGPTHGELFF. The CDR3 nucleotides read TGTGCCAGCAGCCAAGATCGAGCGGGTCCAACCCACGGGGAGCTGTTTTTT.

This clonotype was detected only a few times. The V call is TRBV4-2, the J call TRBJ2-1, with TRBD2 identical over 7 bases. Germline loops: CDR1 LGHNA, CDR2 YNFKEQ. The CDR3 has 17 amino acids. Trimming removed 0 bases from V and 0 bases from J; junction bases left unmatched: 5. This CDR3 reads CASSQDWLAVSYNEQFF. CDR3 DNA: TGTGCCAGCAGCCAAGATTGGCTAGCGGTCTCCTACAATGAGCAGTTCTTC.

This clonotype turned up a few times. The chain combines TRBV15 with TRBJ2-5; 13 bases are shared with TRBD2. The V and J ends lost 3 bases and 3 bases, in that order; junction bases with no gene match: 4. This CDR3 is built from 16 residues. The germline V gene encodes CDR1 LNHNV and CDR2 YYDKDF (reference sequence). The CDR3: CATSRLGTSGEETQYF. CDR3 nucleotides: TGTGCCACCAGCAGGCTGGGGACTAGCGGGGAAGAGACCCAGTACTTC. Combining the CDR3 with reference TRBV15 and TRBJ2-5 gives the whole variable domain DAMVIQNPRYQVTQFGKPVTLSCSQTLNHNVMYWYQQKSSQAPKLLFHYYDKDFNNEADTPDNFQSRRPNTSFCFLDIRSPGLGDTAMYLCATSRLGTSGEETQYFGPGTRLLVL.

This clonotype was seen a few times. The chain recombines TRBV7-9 with TRBJ1-2; 10 nucleotides align to TRBD1. The V gene end was trimmed by 5 bases and the J gene end by 2 bases; junction bases not matched to a gene: 5. In germline, CDR1 is SEHNR, CDR2 FQNEAQ (reference sequence). This CDR3 has 15 amino acids. The CDR3 sequence: CASSPGTGVNYGYTF. CDR3 nucleotide sequence: TGTGCCAGCAGCCCTGGGACAGGGGTGAACTATGGCTACACCTTC. The full variable domain, its missing parts supplied by reference TRBV7-9 and TRBJ1-2, is DTGVSQNPRHKITKRGQNVTFRCDPISEHNRLYWYRQTLGQGPEFLTYFQNEAQLEKSRLLSDRFSAERPKGSFSTLEIQRTEQGDSAMYLCASSPGTGVNYGYTFGSGTRLTVV.

The chain carries TRBV7-9 and TRBJ2-5; weak D call: TRBD2 (5 bases). V dropped 11 bases and J dropped 5 bases, with 21 bases sitting between them. Germline V lookup: CDR1 SEHNR, CDR2 FQNEAQ (reference sequence). The CDR3 contains 14 residues. CDR3 in amino acids: CAGGPGLPLETQYF. The CDR3 bases are TGTGCCGGAGGACCCGGGCTACCCCTGGAGACCCAGTACTTC.